The 28 T cell receptor beta chains below come from one sample, sequenced in a study of tumor and adjacent non-tumor tissue in lung cancer. A modified ARM-PCR protocol with three rounds of nested PCR amplified TCRbeta. TCRdb reanalysed the multiplex PCR reads using MiXCR and keeps one entry per CDR3 protein. The sample has approximately 110,000 distinct CDR3 sequences; 60% to 70% are singletons. RNA was extracted from bulk tissue without any cell sorting. This non-tumor lung sample came from over 3 cm beyond the tumor edge. The source material was distant non-tumor lung tissue. The receptors here all came from a man aged 55 to 69 with non-small cell lung cancer.

The V call is TRBV19, the J call TRBJ2-7, with D unclear. Trimming removed 5 bases from V and 0 bases from J, with 8 bases in between. CDR1 is LNHDA and CDR2 is SQIVND in the germline V gene (reference sequence). The CDR3 is 13 residues long. The CDR3 region is CASSYDTSYEQYF. CDR3 DNA: TGTGCCAGTAGTTATGACACCTCCTACGAGCAGTACTTC.

A remark on this clonotype: No conserved phenylalanine or tryptophan ends this CDR3, so it is likely a read error. The DNA is omitted, as the CDR3 cannot be located on it reliably, and the CDR3 follows TCRdb's listing. CDR3 protein: CASSSPLGGRLLATDTQYL. The chain employs TRBV12-3 or TRBV12-4 and TRBJ2-3; the table's D call of TRBD2 was not tested on the DNA. The CDR3 adds up to 19 amino acids, both ends counted.

The count of this clonotype is one. This chain joins TRBV28 and TRBJ1-3; no reliable D call. Trimming removed 0 bases at V and 4 bases at J, with 10 bases between. The CDR3 consists of 15 residues. In germline, CDR1 is MDHEN, CDR2 SYDVKM. The CDR3 bases are TGTGCCAGCAGTTTATGGTGCAGTCCCGGAAACACCATATATTTT. This sequence encodes CASSLWCSPGNTIYF.

This chain uses TRBV20-1 with TRBJ1-4, with no clear D. Germline CDR1 reads DFQATT; CDR2 reads SNEGSKA (reference sequence). Trimming stripped 0 bases from V and 8 bases from J, with 22 bases between. The CDR3 length is 17 residues. The DNA for the CDR3 is TGCAGTGCTAGAGAATCCCGAACGGGTCCCCAAGGGGAAAAACTGTTTTTT. Residues: CSARESRTGPQGEKLFF.

The gene calls are TRBV6-2 or TRBV6-3 and TRBJ2-7; D might be TRBD1 or TRBD2, each matching 6 bases. This CDR3 region has 17 residues. Trimming removed 5 bases from V and 4 bases from J, with 24 bases in between. Germline CDR1 reads MNHEY; CDR2 reads SVGEGT. In nucleotides, the CDR3 is TGTGCCAGCAGTCTTACCGGTGTCAGGGGACTTGGGTACGAGCAGTACTTC. Translation gives CASSLTGVRGLGYEQYF.

Turning to this clonotype: Because the CDR3 is missing its conserved closing phenylalanine or tryptophan, this is likely a read error. The rearrangement links TRBV29-1 to TRBJ1-5, with a weak D call TRBD1 (6 bases). The DNA matches TRBJ2-3 better at its end, which makes the J call doubtful. The CDR3 totals 13 residues. Germline CDR1 reads SQVTM; CDR2 reads ANQGSEA. The CDR3 DNA is TGCTGCGTTGCCAGGGGTGACAATCAGTCCCAGTATATT. This translates into CCVARGDNQSQYI.

As for this clonotype: One junction end does not reproduce the germline sequence, and a read error may be involved. V and J are TRBV4-2 and TRBJ2-2, with D unclear. CDR3 length equals 13 residues. The germline gives CDR1 LGHNA, CDR2 YNFKEQ. The CDR3 sequence: CASCQGDSGELFF. The CDR3 nucleotides read TGTGCCAGCTGCCAAGGTGACTCCGGGGAGCTGTTTTTT.

The chain combines TRBV12-3 or TRBV12-4 with TRBJ2-7; D unclear. Trimming removed 10 bases from V and 3 bases from J, with 10 bases in between. The CDR3 loop spans 11 amino acids. For the CDR3, the DNA is TGTGCCACGAGTCTCTACTACGAGCAGTACTTC. This codes for CATSLYYEQYF.

Concerning this clonotype: Being one base from a much bigger clone, this may be a read error. CDR3 nucleotide sequence: TGTCCCAGCAGTTACTCGGTACGAAGTGAGCAGTTCTTC. This gives the protein CPSSYSVRSEQFF. V and J are TRBV6-6 and TRBJ2-1, with D unclear. There are 13 residues in the CDR3. CDR1 and CDR2 from the germline V gene are MNHNY and SVGAGI (reference sequence).

Of note for this clonotype: One junction end does not reproduce the germline sequence, and a read error may be involved. The V gene is TRBV7-8, the J gene TRBJ1-6; D unclear. The CDR3 is 17 amino acids. Germline CDR1 is SGHVS and CDR2 is FQNEAQ. The CDR3 is CVSSHTSSWAHNSPLHF. CDR3 sequence (DNA): TGTGTCAGCAGCCACACGAGCAGTTGGGCTCATAATTCACCCCTCCACTTT.

Points on this clonotype: The junction does not match germline at one end; this may be a read error. The V and J genes are TRBV30 and TRBJ2-1; D is possibly TRBD2 (7 bases). This CDR3 is 16 amino acids long. Germline-derived CDR1 and CDR2 are GTSNPN and SVGIG (reference sequence). CDR3 region: CTWGWGGFRSYNEQFF. DNA of the CDR3: TGTACCTGGGGATGGGGGGGCTTTCGGTCGTACAATGAGCAGTTCTTC.

There are a few counts of this clonotype. A read error may explain this, as a much larger clone is one base away. The chain couples TRBV5-6 to TRBJ2-7, with D uncertain. This CDR3 contains 12 residues. Trimming shortened V by 2 bases and J by 7 bases, and 10 bases separated the two germline ends. Germline V gives CDR1 SGHDT, CDR2 YYEEEE. The CDR3, as DNA: TGTGCCAGCAGCTTCGTTACCCCGGAGCAGTACTTC. This sequence encodes CASSFVTPEQYF.

The chain uses TRBV12-5 and TRBJ1-1; D call uncertain. V lost 6 bases and J 8 bases, leaving 13 bases between the germline ends. Germline-derived CDR1 and CDR2 are LGHNT and FRNRAP. The CDR3 has 12 amino acids. This CDR3 is CASGYLRTEAFF. For the CDR3, the DNA is TGTGCTAGTGGCTACTTGAGAACCGAAGCTTTCTTT.

With respect to this clonotype: No conserved phenylalanine or tryptophan ends this CDR3, so it is likely a read error. The chain uses TRBV2 and TRBJ2-5; D is unclear. The CDR3 loop spans 18 amino acids. Trimming stripped 6 bases from V and 1 base from J, with 24 bases between. CDR1 is SNHLY and CDR2 is FYNNEI in the germline V gene. The CDR3 region has the DNA TGTGCCAGCAGAGAACCAGACCTGGACCATTTGCGCCAAGAGACCCAGTACCTC. Its translation is CASREPDLDHLRQETQYL.

Points on this clonotype: The CDR3 ends on some other residue instead of the conserved phenylalanine or tryptophan, so this is likely a read error. This chain joins TRBV5-4 and TRBJ2-3, with D possibly being TRBD1 or TRBD2 (5 bases each). The CDR3 is made up of 14 amino acids. Germline V gene lookup returns CDR1 SGHNT and CDR2 YYREEE (reference sequence). The CDR3, as DNA: TGTGCCAGCAGCTTAAGCGGAAGCACAGGTACGCAGTATTAT. Its translation is CASSLSGSTGTQYY.

Of note for this clonotype: Possible read error: a much larger clone is one base away. This chain connects TRBV20-1 to TRBJ2-7; TRBD2 matches 9 bases. CDR3 length equals 13 residues. Per germline, CDR1 DFQATT and CDR2 SNEGSKA (reference sequence). The CDR3 loop reads CSAILRGGYKQYF. DNA for the CDR3: TGCAGTGCTATTTTGCGGGGGGGCTACAAGCAGTACTTC.

This clonotype was counted ten times or more. The V call is TRBV6-5, the J call TRBJ1-6; tentative D call: TRBD1 (5 bases). V lost 8 bases and J 3 bases, leaving 14 bases between the germline ends. CDR3 size: 15 residues. The germline V gene has CDR1 MNHEY and CDR2 SVGAGI. DNA for the CDR3: TGTGCCAGCGGACCGGGGCCAATCTATAATTCACCCCTCCACTTT. Residues: CASGPGPIYNSPLHF.

As concerns this clonotype: The junction and the germline gene differ at one end; a read error may be behind it. This chain uses TRBV7-3 with TRBJ1-1; 8 bases align to TRBD1. CDR1 and CDR2 from the germline V gene are SGHTA and FQGTGA. CDR3 length equals 16 residues. In nucleotides, the CDR3 is TGTGCCAGCAGCCCGTTTACAGGGGGTCTGGGCACTGGAGCTTTCTTT. This gives the protein CASSPFTGGLGTGAFF.

This clonotype was seen a handful of times. The V gene is TRBV20-1, the J gene TRBJ2-5; 7 nucleotides line up with TRBD1. This CDR3 has 13 amino acids. Trimming cost V 7 bases and J 0 bases; bases outside gene matches: 5. Germline-derived CDR1 and CDR2 are DFQATT and SNEGSKA (reference sequence). In DNA form, the CDR3 reads TGCAGTGTAATGACAGGGAACCAAGAGACCCAGTACTTC. It is translated as CSVMTGNQETQYF.

The rearrangement uses TRBV6-1 and TRBJ2-1; 16 nucleotides match TRBD2. The CDR3 consists of 17 residues. V lost 5 bases to trimming and J lost 9 bases; unmatched junction nucleotides: 10. CDR1 and CDR2 from the germline V gene are MNHNS and SASEGT. The CDR3 bases are TGTGCCAGCAGTCCCGATGGGACTAGCGGGGGGGCAGGTGAGCAGTTCTTC. Translating gives CASSPDGTSGGAGEQFF.

As regards this clonotype: Since a much larger clone is just one base distant, this may be a read error. The genes are TRBV6-2 or TRBV6-3 and TRBJ2-5, with 7 positions matching TRBD1. The germline gives CDR1 MNHEY, CDR2 SVGEGT. The CDR3 is 16 amino acids. The CDR3 coding sequence is TGTGCCAGCAGAACCGGGACAGAGGGGTACCAAGAGGCCCAGTACTTC. Amino acids: CASRTGTEGYQEAQYF.

This clonotype was observed many times. J is TRBJ2-7 and V is TRBV14; the D gene is possibly TRBD1 (5 bases). V was cut by 0 bases and J by 2 bases, with 11 bases left in between. CDR1 and CDR2 from the germline V gene are SGHDN and FVKESK. CDR3 size: 15 residues. The CDR3 DNA follows: TGTGCCAGCAGCCAAGAATCCCAGGGCCCCTACGAGCAGTACTTC. Translated: CASSQESQGPYEQYF.

Comment on this clonotype: One junction end disagrees with the germline gene, perhaps due to a read error. This chain joins TRBV5-1 and TRBJ1-1; D ambiguous. This CDR3 comprises 12 residues. The germline V gene encodes CDR1 SGHRS and CDR2 YFSETQ. This chain's CDR3 is CASSLVSTEAFF. The CDR3 region has the DNA TGCGCCAGTAGCTTGGTTTCCACTGAAGCTTTCTTT.

This clonotype was counted only a few times. One junction end disagrees with the germline gene, perhaps due to a read error. The J gene is TRBJ1-1, the V gene TRBV28, with a possible D match to TRBD1 (5 bases). This CDR3 has 14 residues. CDR1 is MDHEN, CDR2 SYDVKM, per germline. The CDR3 loop is CASIKMGGNTEASF. The CDR3 DNA is TGTGCCAGCATCAAGATGGGGGGGAACACTGAAGCTTCCTTT. Complete variable domain (other parts from reference TRBV28 and TRBJ1-1): DVKVTQSSRYLVKRTGEKVFLECVQDMDHENMFWYRQDPGLGLRLIYFSYDVKMKEKGDIPEGYSVSREKKERFSLILESASTNQTSMYLCASIKMGGNTEASFGQGTRLTVV.

With regard to this clonotype: This sequence may be a read error, since a much larger clone differs from it by one base. V and J are TRBV30 and TRBJ2-7, with D maybe TRBD2 (7 bases). Germline values: CDR1 GTSNPN, CDR2 SVGIG (reference sequence). This CDR3 comprises 13 residues. Here the CDR3 reads CAWSVRGAGERYF. The CDR3 DNA sequence: TGTGCCTGGAGTGTACGGGGGGCTGGCGAGCGGTACTTC.

This clonotype was observed a few times. The rearrangement links TRBV5-4 to TRBJ2-3; unclear D gene. Trimming left V 0 bases short and J 0 bases short, with 8 bases between. Germline V CDR1 and CDR2: SGHNT, YYREEE (reference sequence). The CDR3 runs 15 residues. CDR3 residues: CASSLDLLSTDTQYF. In nucleotides, the CDR3 is TGTGCCAGCAGCTTGGATCTTCTTAGCACAGATACGCAGTATTTT.

As concerns this clonotype: A single base separates this from a much larger clone, so it may be a read error. The genes are TRBV20-1 and TRBJ2-7; D call uncertain. This CDR3 comprises 15 residues. Germline V gene data show CDR1 as DFQATT and CDR2 as SNEGSKA (reference sequence). V was trimmed by 2 bases and J by 0 bases, leaving 14 bases between them. CDR3 bases: TGCAGTGCTAGACCGCTGAGGTCTGGCTCCTACGAGCAGTACTTC. It encodes CSARPLRSGSYEQYF.

The sample holds many counts of this clonotype. V is TRBV12-3 or TRBV12-4 and J is TRBJ2-3; possible D gene TRBD1, 5 bases. Trimming cost V 8 bases and J 3 bases, with 15 bases left between them. The CDR3 sequence is 14 residues long. This CDR3 is CASGDGRVTDTQYF. CDR3 DNA sequence: TGTGCCAGCGGAGATGGCAGGGTAACAGATACGCAGTATTTT.